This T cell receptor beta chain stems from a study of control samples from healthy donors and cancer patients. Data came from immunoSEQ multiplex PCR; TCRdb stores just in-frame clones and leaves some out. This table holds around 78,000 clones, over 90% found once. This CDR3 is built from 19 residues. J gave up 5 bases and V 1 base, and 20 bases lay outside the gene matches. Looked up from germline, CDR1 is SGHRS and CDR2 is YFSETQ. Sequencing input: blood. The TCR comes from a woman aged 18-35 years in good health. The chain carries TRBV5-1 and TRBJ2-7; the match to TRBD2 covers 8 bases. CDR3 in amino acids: CASSLRPVREVPLVNEQYF. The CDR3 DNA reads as TGCGCCAGCAGCTTGAGGCCAGTGCGGGAGGTCCCCCTGGTCAACGAGCAGTACTTC.